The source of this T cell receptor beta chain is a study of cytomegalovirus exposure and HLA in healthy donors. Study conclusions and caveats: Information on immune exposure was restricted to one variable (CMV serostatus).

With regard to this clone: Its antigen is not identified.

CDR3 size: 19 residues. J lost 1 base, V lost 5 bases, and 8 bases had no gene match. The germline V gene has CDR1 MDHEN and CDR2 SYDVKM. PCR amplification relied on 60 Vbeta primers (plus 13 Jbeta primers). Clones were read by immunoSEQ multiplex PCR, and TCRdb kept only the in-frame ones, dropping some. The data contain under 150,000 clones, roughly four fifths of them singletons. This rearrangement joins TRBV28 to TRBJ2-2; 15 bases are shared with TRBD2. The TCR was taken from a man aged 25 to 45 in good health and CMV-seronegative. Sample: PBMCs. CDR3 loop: CASSARTSGGAGNTGELFF. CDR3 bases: TGTGCCAGCAGTGCACGGACTAGCGGGGGGGCCGGGAACACCGGGGAGCTGTTTTTT.